The T cell receptor (beta chain) under discussion was sequenced for a study of T-cell reconstitution after alpha-beta-depleted transplantation in children. As it was prepared, the TCRbeta library received unique molecular identifiers. TCRdb re-called the PCR reads through MiXCR, storing one row per CDR3 protein. The sample comprises fewer than 550,000 distinct CDR3 sequences, approximately 11% of which are singletons, and nearly 5.5% rests with the top ten. Germline assignment: CDR1 SGDLS and CDR2 YYNGEE. CDR3 length equals 15 residues. Deletions cut 0 bases from V and 3 bases from J, with 12 bases between. Turning to this clonotype: This may be a read error: a much more frequent sequence differs by one nucleotide.

This receptor was identified in a human donor who donated a stem cell graft to a child with acute myeloid leukemia. V and J are TRBV9 and TRBJ1-1; TRBD1 might be the D (5 bases). The sample consisted of PBMCs from the stem cell graft donor, taken from the stem cell graft. The CDR3 loop reads CASSVADRGDTEAFF. CDR3 DNA sequence: TGTGCCAGCAGCGTAGCGGACCGAGGGGACACTGAAGCTTTCTTT.